A single sample gave rise to the 24 T cell receptor beta chains below, sequenced in a study of cytomegalovirus exposure and HLA in healthy donors. The protocol was immunoSEQ multiplex PCR, while the TCRdb copy is restricted to in-frame clones and leaves out a portion. The repertoire includes 120,000 to 150,000 clones, approximately 90% of them detected once, and 0.6% to 0.8% sits in the top ten. Material for sequencing was PBMCs. The origin of the receptors is a young man in good health and CMV-seronegative.

This sequence joins TRBV27 and TRBJ1-2; 8 bases align to TRBD1. V lost 4 bases and J lost 1; bases outside the gene matches: 2. The V gene's germline CDR1 is MNHEY and CDR2 SMNVEV (reference sequence). The CDR3 totals 14 residues. The CDR3 protein is CASSYRGINYGYTF. DNA for the CDR3: TGTGCCAGCAGTTACAGGGGGATTAACTATGGCTACACCTTC.

The V gene is TRBV14, the J gene TRBJ2-1, with D perhaps matching TRBD2 (5 bases). With 0 bases removed from V and 9 bases from J, the gap between germline ends came to 15 bases. Germline CDR1 is SGHDN and CDR2 is FVKESK. The CDR3 is made up of 15 amino acids. For the CDR3, the DNA is TGTGCCAGCAGCCAAGATCTTGACGGGAACGGTGAGCAGTTCTTC. This sequence encodes CASSQDLDGNGEQFF.

The chain couples TRBV18 to TRBJ1-5; 7 bases fit TRBD1. There are 14 residues in the CDR3. CDR1 and CDR2 from the germline V gene are KGHSH and LQKENI. Unmatched junction bases numbered 1, after V lost 4 bases and J lost 1 base. The CDR3, as DNA: TGTGCCAGCTCACACAGGGGAAGCAATCAGCCCCAGCATTTT. Amino acids: CASSHRGSNQPQHF.

The rearrangement joins TRBV5-1 to TRBJ1-5, with D perhaps matching TRBD1 (6 bases). Trimming took 4 bases from V and 2 from J, leaving 13 bases between them. The CDR3 totals 15 residues. CDR1 is SGHRS, CDR2 YFSETQ, per germline. Here the CDR3 reads CASSPQGYGNQPQHF. For the CDR3, the DNA is TGCGCCAGCAGCCCTCAGGGGTATGGCAATCAGCCCCAGCATTTT. The whole variable domain, filled in from reference TRBV5-1 and TRBJ1-5, reads KAGVTQTPRYLIKTRGQQVTLSCSPISGHRSVSWYQQTPGQGLQFLFEYFSETQRNKGNFPGRFSGRQFSNSRSEMNVSTLELGDSALYLCASSPQGYGNQPQHFGDGTRLSIL.

The V gene is TRBV2, the J gene TRBJ2-7; possibly TRBD1 for D (5 bases). The CDR3 contains 13 residues. Trimming pared 6 bases from V and 4 bases from J, leaving 13 bases between. Germline CDR1 reads SNHLY; CDR2 reads FYNNEI. CDR3 protein: CASSHDRKYEQYF. The CDR3 DNA reads TGTGCCAGCAGCCACGACAGAAAGTACGAGCAGTACTTC.

This CDR3 is CASSPRTSGGLVGDTQYF. In DNA, the CDR3 is TGTGCCAGCAGCCCCCGGACTAGCGGGGGCCTTGTTGGAGATACGCAGTATTTT. The chain couples TRBV13 to TRBJ2-3, with 13 bases lining up with TRBD2. Germline V gene data show CDR1 as PRHDT and CDR2 as FYEKMQ (reference sequence). This CDR3 region has 18 residues. The V and J ends lost 5 bases and 5 bases, in that order; junction bases with no gene match: 13.

The chain employs TRBV6-1 and TRBJ2-1; 9 bases agree with TRBD1. The CDR3 loop spans 14 amino acids. CDR1 is MNHNS and CDR2 is SASEGT in the germline V gene. Trimming at V came to 3 bases and at J to 8 bases, leaving 5 bases not matched to a gene. CDR3 nucleotide sequence: TGTGCCAGCAGTGACCGGGACAGGGTCTATGAGCAGTTCTTC. Translated, it gives CASSDRDRVYEQFF.

The chain has TRBV5-8 and TRBJ2-7; 7 positions agree with TRBD2. V shed 4 bases, J shed 2 bases, and the junction held 9 bases outside the gene matches. The germline CDR1 and CDR2 sequences are SGHTS and YDEGEE. The CDR3 spans 15 residues. In nucleotides, the CDR3 is TGTGCCAGCAGCACCCTAGCGGCACTGACCTACGAGCAGTACGTC. It codes for CASSTLAALTYEQYV.

This clone was seen only once. The chain employs TRBV7-2 and TRBJ1-2; 11 nucleotides align to TRBD1. J lost 1 base, V lost 5 bases, and 6 bases had no gene match. The CDR3 runs 16 residues. Germline lookup yields CDR1 SGHTA and CDR2 FQGNSA. The CDR3 DNA follows: TGTGCCAGCAGCGCCCCCGGGACAGGGGGTAACTATGGCTACACCTTC. Translation gives CASSAPGTGGNYGYTF.

This clone appeared once. The rearrangement uses TRBV5-1 and TRBJ2-5; TRBD1 aligns across 9 bases. There are 15 residues in the CDR3. Germline-derived CDR1 and CDR2 are SGHRS and YFSETQ. The trim removed 0 bases at V and 5 bases at J, leaving 5 bases unmatched. The CDR3 here is CASSLGDRAMETQYF. Here the CDR3 DNA reads TGCGCCAGCAGCTTGGGGGACAGGGCTATGGAGACCCAGTACTTC.

V gene TRBV6-1 combines with J gene TRBJ2-1; D gene unclear. This CDR3 has 14 residues. Trimming left V 3 bases short and J 5 bases short, with 11 bases between. CDR1 and CDR2 from the germline V gene are MNHNS and SASEGT. The DNA of the CDR3 is TGTGCCAGCAGTGATCCTGGCTTACACAATGAGCAGTTCTTC. It yields the protein CASSDPGLHNEQFF.

The rearrangement joins TRBV25-1 to TRBJ1-2; D is unresolved. This CDR3 is 14 amino acids long. Germline assignment: CDR1 MGHDK and CDR2 SYGVNS. V was pared by 5 bases and J by 3 bases, with 13 bases between. As DNA, the CDR3 is TGTGCCAGCAGTATTTACGGCAGCGACTATGGCTACACCTTC. It encodes CASSIYGSDYGYTF.

The chain recombines TRBV4-1 with TRBJ2-2; 12 nucleotides match TRBD2. This CDR3 has 20 amino acids. Trimming took 4 bases from V and 6 from J; bases not matched to a gene: 18. The germline V gene has CDR1 MGHRA and CDR2 YSYEKL. The CDR3: CASSREILAGGVFVAGELFF. For the CDR3, the DNA is TGCGCCAGCAGCCGAGAGATACTAGCGGGAGGAGTTTTTGTTGCCGGGGAGCTGTTTTTT.

This clone occurred a few times. This rearrangement joins TRBV19 to TRBJ1-6; a weak D match, TRBD1 (6 bases). V lost 4 bases and J lost 10, with 14 bases in between. This CDR3 is 14 amino acids long. CDR1 and CDR2 (germline): LNHDA, SQIVND (reference sequence). CDR3 loop: CASSTPGDGSPLHF. As DNA, the CDR3 is TGTGCCAGTAGTACGCCAGGGGACGGGTCACCCCTCCACTTT.

This sequence joins TRBV12-2 and TRBJ2-7; TRBD2, as called in the table, went unchecked against the DNA. TRBV12-2 is tagged as a pseudogene. CDR3 length equals 16 residues. Written as DNA, the CDR3 is TGTGCAAGTCGCTCGTCTGGACGGGAGAATCCCTACGAGCAGTACGTC. It is translated as CASRSSGRENPYEQYV.

This chain uses TRBV5-4 with TRBJ1-3; 9 positions match TRBD1. Germline CDR1 and CDR2: SGHNT and YYREEE (reference sequence). CDR3 size: 16 residues. The V and J ends lost 4 bases and 3 bases, in that order; junction bases with no gene match: 8. The CDR3 spells CASSPDRQGGGNTIYF. The CDR3 DNA follows: TGTGCCAGCAGCCCCGACCGACAGGGGGGTGGAAACACCATATATTTT.

The rearrangement joins TRBV7-9 to TRBJ1-6; D unresolved. Germline-derived CDR1 and CDR2 are SEHNR and FQNEAQ (reference sequence). There are 15 residues in the CDR3. Trimming pared 1 base from V and 6 bases from J, leaving 10 bases between. The CDR3 DNA sequence: TGTGCCAGCAGCTTAGGGGAGTCGGGTAATTCACCCCTCCACTTT. This gives the protein CASSLGESGNSPLHF. Full variable domain (remainder filled in from reference TRBV7-9 and TRBJ1-6): DTGVSQNPRHKITKRGQNVTFRCDPISEHNRLYWYRQTLGQGPEFLTYFQNEAQLEKSRLLSDRFSAERPKGSFSTLEIQRTEQGDSAMYLCASSLGESGNSPLHFGNGTRLTVT.

The chain couples TRBV5-1 to TRBJ2-7; 9 bases are shared with TRBD1. The length of the CDR3 is 15 residues. CDR1 is SGHRS and CDR2 is YFSETQ in the germline V gene. Unmatched junction bases numbered 3, after V lost 0 bases and J lost 2 bases. This CDR3 is CASSLGGTGPYEQYF. The CDR3 DNA follows: TGCGCCAGCAGCTTGGGGGGGACAGGGCCCTACGAGCAGTACTTC.

This CDR3 is CASSLVGLAGASSYNEQFF. As DNA, the CDR3 is TGTGCCAGCAGCTTAGTAGGTCTAGCGGGAGCTTCCTCCTACAATGAGCAGTTCTTC. This sequence joins TRBV11-3 and TRBJ2-1; 10 bases are a match to TRBD2. This CDR3 has 19 residues. In germline, CDR1 is SGHNT, CDR2 YENEEA. The trim removed 1 base at V and 0 bases at J, leaving 9 bases unmatched.

This clone was seen once. This chain uses TRBV19 with TRBJ1-4; 9 bases are a match to TRBD1. From germline, CDR1 is LNHDA and CDR2 SQIVND (reference sequence). The ends lost 3 bases at V and 11 bases at J; junction bases unmatched: 4. This CDR3 has 13 residues. CDR3 loop: CASSIAGTGKLFF. The CDR3 nucleotides read TGTGCCAGTAGTATCGCCGGGACAGGGAAACTGTTTTTT. Full variable domain (remainder filled in from reference TRBV19 and TRBJ1-4): DGGITQSPKYLFRKEGQNVTLSCEQNLNHDAMYWYRQDPGQGLRLIYYSQIVNDFQKGDIAEGYSVSREKKESFPLTVTSAQKNPTAFYLCASSIAGTGKLFFGSGTQLSVL.

CDR3 DNA: TGTGCCAGCAGCTCCTACCTAGCGGGGGATTCCTACGAGCAGTACTTC. Its translation: CASSSYLAGDSYEQYF. The J gene is TRBJ2-7, the V gene TRBV5-4, with TRBD2 matching over 10 bases. The CDR3 length is 16 residues. CDR1 is SGHNT and CDR2 is YYREEE in the germline V gene (reference sequence). Unmatched junction bases numbered 7, after V lost 3 bases and J lost 1 base.

The chain combines TRBV19 with TRBJ2-3; TRBD1 aligns across 8 bases. The CDR3 totals 15 residues. Germline V gene sequence: CDR1 LNHDA, CDR2 SQIVND (reference sequence). Trimming took 1 base from V and 2 from J; bases not matched to a gene: 2. DNA of the CDR3: TGTGCCAGTAGTATAGGACAGGGGAACACAGATACGCAGTATTTT. This translates into CASSIGQGNTDTQYF. Full variable domain (remainder filled in from reference TRBV19 and TRBJ2-3): DGGITQSPKYLFRKEGQNVTLSCEQNLNHDAMYWYRQDPGQGLRLIYYSQIVNDFQKGDIAEGYSVSREKKESFPLTVTSAQKNPTAFYLCASSIGQGNTDTQYFGPGTRLTVL.

The chain recombines TRBV27 with TRBJ2-3; D not certain. CDR3 length: 14 amino acids. Germline CDR1 MNHEY, CDR2 SMNVEV (reference sequence). The V and J ends lost 5 bases and 4 bases respectively, with 13 bases between them. The CDR3 loop is CASSPSLIPDTQYF. CDR3 in DNA: TGTGCCAGCAGTCCATCACTTATCCCAGATACGCAGTATTTT.

This rearrangement joins TRBV5-4 to TRBJ2-1; 12 bases fit TRBD1. The length of the CDR3 is 17 residues. Germline V gives CDR1 SGHNT, CDR2 YYREEE (reference sequence). With 10 bases clipped from V and 1 base from J, the junction kept 12 bases outside the gene matches. Written as DNA, the CDR3 is TGTGCCGGGGGGACAGGGGGCGCTGGGTCGTCCTACAATGAGCAGTTCTTC. Translation gives CAGGTGGAGSSYNEQFF.